This paragraph reports one T cell receptor (beta chain). This clone's antigen is unknown. The record has no base qualities; no much larger clone is one base away. The cohort comprised approximately 700 healthy bone marrow donors. All cohort members were sampled while nominally healthy, although unrecorded immune exposures were likely present. The donor tested CMV seronegative, placing the donor among the 350 or so seronegative members of the cohort. Every donor gave a peripheral blood sample, and the peripheral blood mononuclear cells from that sample were used for TCR beta sequencing. Genomic DNA was extracted from the blood cell samples with the Qiagen DNeasy Blood Extraction Kit. The data were obtained in a study of cytomegalovirus exposure and HLA in healthy donors (dated by TCRdb to 2016 to 2017). General notes on the study: In an earlier analysis of some 610 of the donors, 276 Gb of sequence data and approximately 100 million unique TCR beta sequences from some 170 million T cells were reported. Roughly 290 gigabases of sequencing data and approximately 92 million unique TCR sequences made up an early release that covered 640 HLA-typed donors. Of the roughly 400 genotyped donors, more than 75% were placed in the genetic ancestry cluster associated with self-reported Caucasian donors. The study aimed to test whether cataloging public T cell receptors could reveal signatures of past pathogen exposure. The study used immunosequencing to profile the T cell repertoires of 666 subjects and linked those repertoires to cytomegalovirus serostatus. In addition to the first cohort of approximately 650 subjects, a separate validation cohort of 120 different subjects was used. High-throughput TCR immunosequencing, statistical association of individual TCRs with disease status, and machine learning were combined to predict cytomegalovirus infection status. To study patterns of TCR occurrence, a later analysis re-analyzed previously published TCR beta repertoires from around 700 donors and added high-resolution HLA genotyping. In the later analysis, no new phenotypic data were used to find candidate immune exposures; instead, reliance was placed on TCR beta sequences and their occurrence across donors. An earlier analysis of 587 of the donors used high-throughput TCR beta sequencing to judge whether each TCR beta V gene segment behaved as functional or pseudogenic. Donor age, sex, ethnicity and CMV serostatus were compiled alongside the repertoire data. A later genetic analysis used genome-wide SNP genotypes for 398 of the 666 donors, treating that subset as a discovery cohort. Every repertoire in the discovery cohort had been generated on one and the same sequencing platform. Class I and class II HLA loci were covered by the typing at four-digit resolution. Typing coverage differed by locus: A, B, C, DRB1 and DQB1 were typed in roughly 629-630 donors, DQA1 in roughly 510, DPA1 in approximately 600, and DPB1 in 450 to 490. Roughly five DR-DQ haplotypes were treated as single units for association and clustering because of strong linkage in the cohort. Among several hundred genotyped donors of the cohort, an average of roughly 230,000 unique TCR beta nucleotide sequences was sequenced per donor, of which about 20% were non-productive.

The library was prepared using the immunoSEQ multiplex PCR assay. For the multiplex PCR, a mixture combining 60 forward primers for TCR Vbeta segments and 13 reverse primers for TCR Jbeta segments was used. Amplification of the CDR3 region of rearranged TCR beta genes was performed with a multiplex PCR assay on genomic DNA. The Illumina HiSeq System was used to sequence the amplified TCR beta libraries as 87-base-pair reads. In the original analysis: In a later analysis, 80 million or so unique TCR beta chains were counted across the roughly 670 repertoires, and approximately 11 million of these chains were shared by at least two donors. Raw reads were error-corrected and collapsed into unique sequences with a nearest-neighbor algorithm that merged closely related sequences to remove PCR and sequencing errors. CDR3 sequences were aligned to IMGT reference sequences to assign V, D and J gene segments. For a sequence to be retained, a match of at least six nucleotides was required to both a V gene segment and a J gene segment. Rearrangements were classified as productive when the CDR3 lacked stop codons and remained in frame with V and J, and all other rearrangements were classified as non-productive. CDR3 was defined by IMGT convention, running from the second conserved V-encoded cysteine to the conserved J-encoded phenylalanine. The earlier analysis of about 530 of the donors excluded any sequence lacking an unambiguous match to a single V gene segment. An earlier analysis of 450 to 650 of the donors called V segments functional above 56.7% productive rearrangements and segregating when the between-donor standard deviation exceeded 5%. A statistical classification framework was built to diagnose cytomegalovirus status from the catalog of TCR beta chain sequences. V and J gene assignment, in a later analysis, came from comparing TCR nucleotide sequences with IMGT/GENE-DB human TR gene sequences. A later analysis assigned CDR3 sequences and most-parsimonious VDJ recombination scenarios with the TCRdist pipeline. A later analysis defined each TCR beta chain by its CDR3 amino acid sequence plus V-gene family, and excluded reads lacking a unique V-gene family. In a later analysis, 500 to 650 highly shared, low-generation-probability nucleotide sequences were removed to address suspected cross-contamination and a sequencing artifact. A later analysis calculated a clonal expansion index for each public chain from normalized within-repertoire ranks of inferred template counts. A later analysis computed generation probabilities with a VDJ recombination model fitted to out-of-frame rearrangements, and checked the results against IGoR. Hypergeometric tests were used in a later analysis to score TCR-TCR, TCR-HLA and TCR-CMV co-occurrence, with a repertoire-size bias correction applied to the TCR pairs. To estimate false discovery rates, a later analysis permuted the HLA or CMV assignments 20 times. In a later analysis, co-occurring TCRs were grouped using DBSCAN, with TCRdist sequence similarity added in when clustering inside HLA-allele-positive subsets. For co-occurrence clustering, repertoires with fewer than 30,000 or more than 120,000 public chains were excluded, along with five repertoires with anomalous nucleotide sharing. In TCRdb, the immuneACCESS table is reduced to in-frame sequences with V and J assigned. These tables do not hold every clone; where another copy was compared, an unresolved V gene accounts for under half, and the others remain unexplained. V and J calls and clone size are copied from that table; D and trimming were computed from the DNA. In this sample the table shows 160,000 or so clones, about 80% of which occur a single time. In total, the top ten clones hold approximately 1.3% of the sample.

Broader findings and caveats from the paper: An association between a missense DCLRE1C variant and V-gene and J-gene trimming of TCR beta chains was found in a later genetic analysis and replicated in an independent cohort. Most TCR sequences were seen in very few donors, while some public TCRs were found in many individuals. In a later genetic analysis, fewer N-insertions in productive TCRs were reported among donors in an Asian-associated ancestry cluster than the roughly 710-donor mean. Broadly in line with IMGT annotations, most TCR beta V segments showed up in productive rearrangements about 87% or about 30% of the time in an earlier analysis of around 550 of the donors. Three of the identified cytomegalovirus-associated TCR beta chains were confirmed in vitro to be specific for cytomegalovirus antigens. According to the authors, the approach could potentially be generalized to other disease states and immunological phenotypes. Linkage disequilibrium might explain the correlated functional status among segregating V segments, but an unknown experimental factor could not be ruled out. Because HLA typing was unavailable for some donors at each locus, only the typed subset was used in association tests. A cluster of highly shared sequence variants was judged likely to be a technical artifact of the sequencing pipeline. The study gave a list of over 150 TCR beta chains associated with cytomegalovirus. A further reported finding was that TCR beta sequences accurately predicted the HLA-A and HLA-B alleles for most subjects in the first cohort. Roughly uniform sequencing depth across donors was assumed in presence/absence analyses, although this assumption may not hold. For the cohort, immune exposure information was limited to CMV serostatus. This cohort had only TCR beta chains sequenced, and the lack of alpha or paired-chain data limited which features could be detected. In both the original and validation cohorts, the classifier was reported to diagnose cytomegalovirus status with high specificity and sensitivity. Several of the top co-occurrence clusters appeared to be linked to parvovirus B19, influenza, CMV and Epstein-Barr virus, according to a later analysis. Specific HLA alleles were associated with 16,951 TCR beta sequences at a false discovery rate of 0.05 in a later analysis. In a later analysis, TCR association rates were found to vary across HLA loci, with the most associated TCRs seen for DRB1 alleles and the fewest for HLA-C alleles. Strong co-occurrence of HLA alleles, especially DR and DQ, made assigning TCR associations to individual alleles difficult. According to a later analysis, most CMV-associated TCR beta chains appeared to be HLA-restricted, and the HLA associations seemed to be driven largely by CMV exposure. In a later analysis, HLA-associated TCR beta chains showed more clonal expansion and lower generation probabilities than non-associated chains that were equally common. Over 15 rarely observed V segments, including chromosome 9 orphons, were excluded from the earlier analysis of several hundred of the donors because counts were too low.

The sequenced sample consisted of PBMCs. This sequence was found in a man younger than 45 in good health and CMV-seronegative.

The nucleotide sequence reads as follows: TGTGCCAGCAGCCCCGGGACTAGGGGCGACGAGCAGTACTTC. This yields the protein CASSPGTRGDEQYF. The chain uses TRBV27 and TRBJ2-7, with 8 bases in between that match TRBD2. The CDR1 and CDR2 encoded by the germline V gene (reference sequence) are MNHEY and SMNVEV. The CDR3 goes from the cysteine to the phenylalanine over 14 residues. CDR3 DNA is the only sequence kept; it has 42 bases, read in frame from the first base. Here V drops 6 bases and J drops 5 bases, and the junction holds 9 bases not matched to any gene.